This passage covers 5 T cell receptor beta chains from one sample sequenced in a study of cytomegalovirus exposure and HLA in healthy donors (dated 2017 in TCRdb). Library preparation was by the immunoSEQ multiplex PCR assay. As stored in TCRdb, this immuneACCESS dataset retains in-frame rearrangements with V and J assigned. A fraction of the clones does not appear; measured against another copy, unresolved V genes explain less than half of the discrepancy, and the remainder lacks a known reason. In all, the sample holds approximately 210,000 clones, and 86% of those were seen once. The ten largest account for over 1.3% of the sample. Sequenced input: PBMCs. The receptor set was obtained from a woman under 30 in good health and CMV-seronegative.

This clone was detected only once. The chain has TRBV5-1 and TRBJ2-3; possible D gene TRBD1, 6 bases. Trimming stripped 0 bases from V and 2 bases from J, with 16 bases between. The CDR3 loop spans 17 amino acids. Germline V gene lookup returns CDR1 SGHRS and CDR2 YFSETQ. CDR3: CASSLESGQLYTDTQYF. In nucleotides, the CDR3 is TGCGCCAGCAGCTTGGAAAGTGGACAGCTATACACAGATACGCAGTATTTT.

This chain uses TRBV25-1 with TRBJ2-1, with 8 positions matching TRBD2. The CDR3 contains 18 residues. Trimming at V came to 1 base and at J to 6 bases, leaving 14 bases not matched to a gene. The V gene's germline CDR1 is MGHDK and CDR2 SYGVNS. In DNA form, the CDR3 reads TGTGCCAGCAGTGAATTAGGCTGGGGCGGACTAGCAGGCAATGAGCAGTTCTTC. Translating it yields CASSELGWGGLAGNEQFF.

To note about this clone: Within the sample, other DNA sequences also encode this same CDR3. The chain recombines TRBV18 with TRBJ2-5; a weak D match, TRBD1 (6 bases). Germline V lookup: CDR1 KGHSH, CDR2 LQKENI. The V and J ends lost 2 bases and 3 bases respectively, with 13 bases between them. The CDR3 length is 15 residues. DNA for the CDR3: TGTGCCAGCTCACCAGGCTTGGGGGCCGAAGAGACCCAGTACTTC. Translated: CASSPGLGAEETQYF. Based on the CDR3 plus reference TRBV18 and TRBJ2-5, the full variable domain is NAGVMQNPRHLVRRRGQEARLRCSPMKGHSHVYWYRQLPEEGLKFMVYLQKENIIDESGMPKERFSAEFPKEGPSILRIQQVVRGDSAAYFCASSPGLGAEETQYFGPGTRLLVL.

V is TRBV14 and J is TRBJ2-7; D might be TRBD1 (6 bases). Germline lookup yields CDR1 SGHDN and CDR2 FVKESK. Deletions cut 4 bases from V and 3 bases from J, with 16 bases between. The CDR3 is 15 residues long. The CDR3 here is CASSRRDTADYEQYF. CDR3 DNA sequence: TGTGCCAGCAGCCGCCGGGACACGGCGGACTACGAGCAGTACTTC.

The chain uses TRBV18 and TRBJ2-5; 9 nucleotides align to TRBD1. V was pared by 5 bases and J by 3 bases, with 1 base of the junction left unmatched. The germline V gene encodes CDR1 KGHSH and CDR2 LQKENI. The CDR3 is 13 residues long. In nucleotides, the CDR3 is TGTGCCAGCTCATGGGACAGGGAAGAGACCCAGTACTTC. Translated: CASSWDREETQYF.